One sample yielded the 28 T cell receptor beta chains listed below, sequenced in a study of technical replicates of blood from a handful of donors. Generated by immunoSEQ multiplex PCR, the TCRdb table keeps only in-frame clones and is missing some. This sample yields tens of thousands of clones, of which 85% to 95% are seen a single time; 4.2% belongs to the top ten. The sequenced sample consisted of PBMCs. These receptors were taken from a human donor in good health. Some clones in this sample may be carry-over from other donors' samples.

The chain recombines TRBV5-6 with TRBJ2-4, with 7 bases aligning to TRBD1. This CDR3 region has 16 residues. Per the germline V gene, CDR1 is SGHDT and CDR2 is YYEEEE. Trimming removed 3 bases from V and 1 base from J; junction bases left unmatched: 7. The chain's CDR3 is CASSSGTVLAKNIQYF. The DNA for the CDR3 is TGTGCCAGCAGCTCGGGGACAGTCCTTGCCAAAAACATTCAGTACTTC. The full variable domain, rest sourced from reference TRBV5-6 and TRBJ2-4, is DAGVTQSPTHLIKTRGQQVTLRCSPKSGHDTVSWYQQALGQGPQFIFQYYEEEERQRGNFPDRFSGHQFPNYSSELNVNALLLGDSALYLCASSSGTVLAKNIQYFGAGTRLSVL.

The gene calls are TRBV5-1 and TRBJ2-1; 7 positions match TRBD1. V dropped 4 bases and J dropped 9; count of bases not matched to a gene: 10. Per the germline V gene, CDR1 is SGHRS and CDR2 is YFSETQ. The CDR3 has 14 amino acids. The DNA for the CDR3 is TGCGCCAGCAGCCTAGACAGGGCCTCGGGTGAGCAGTTCTTC. Residues: CASSLDRASGEQFF.

V and J are TRBV19 and TRBJ2-7; weak D call: TRBD2 (5 bases). The CDR3 runs to 13 residues. Germline V gene sequence: CDR1 LNHDA, CDR2 SQIVND (reference sequence). Trimming took 3 bases from V and 0 from J, leaving 6 bases between them. CDR3 sequence: CASSMGSSYEQYF. In DNA, the CDR3 is TGTGCCAGTAGTATGGGGAGCTCCTACGAGCAGTACTTC.

This clone was seen only once. The chain has TRBV18 and TRBJ2-3; TRBD2 matches 12 bases. J lost 6 bases, V lost 4 bases, and 5 bases had no gene match. Looked up from germline, CDR1 is KGHSH and CDR2 is LQKENI. The CDR3 runs to 15 residues. The CDR3 spells CASSLGLAGLDTQYF. CDR3 nucleotide sequence: TGTGCCAGCTCACTCGGACTAGCGGGGCTGGATACGCAGTATTTT.

The J gene is TRBJ1-2, the V gene TRBV5-4; 8 bases map to TRBD1. Germline loops: CDR1 SGHNT, CDR2 YYREEE (reference sequence). V shed 3 bases and J 8 bases; nucleotides not matched to a gene: 12. This CDR3 has 15 amino acids. In DNA, the CDR3 is TGTGCCAGCAGCTCTAGGACAGGGAAGGAGGTGGGCTACACCTTC. Protein product: CASSSRTGKEVGYTF.

The chain joins TRBV5-1 to TRBJ2-3; 11 bases align to TRBD2. CDR3 length equals 15 residues. Per the germline V gene, CDR1 is SGHRS and CDR2 is YFSETQ. Trimming removed 5 bases from V and 3 bases from J; junction bases left unmatched: 5. The CDR3 region has the DNA TGCGCCAGCAGTCTAGGACTAGCGGGTACAGATACGCAGTATTTT. It is translated as CASSLGLAGTDTQYF.

V and J are TRBV28 and TRBJ1-2; D is possibly TRBD1 (5 bases). Trimming left V 4 bases short and J 0 bases short, with 12 bases between. In germline, CDR1 is MDHEN, CDR2 SYDVKM. This CDR3 contains 15 residues. The CDR3 sequence: CASSYRQSANYGYTF. The CDR3 DNA is TGTGCCAGCAGTTACCGACAGAGTGCTAACTATGGCTACACCTTC.

The chain couples TRBV21-1 to TRBJ2-3; the DNA was not compared with TRBD1, the D call given in the table. TRBV21-1 constitutes a pseudogene. There are 17 residues in the CDR3. The CDR3 spells CASPGPGGLSCTDTQYF. CDR3 sequence (DNA): TGTGCCAGCCCCGGGCCAGGGGGCCTCTCCTGCACAGATACGCAGTATTTT.

V and J are TRBV6-4 and TRBJ2-3; maybe TRBD2 (5 bases). CDR3 size: 13 residues. Trimming took 5 bases from V and 2 from J, leaving 8 bases between them. The germline V gene has CDR1 MRHNA and CDR2 SNTAGT. The CDR3 is CASSPGYTDTQYF. CDR3 sequence (DNA): TGTGCCAGCAGTCCGGGATACACAGATACGCAGTATTTT.

V usage is TRBV29-1 and J usage is TRBJ2-3; 7 nucleotides agree with TRBD2. From germline, CDR1 is SQVTM and CDR2 ANQGSEA. The CDR3 has 10 residues. The V segment lost 7 bases and the J segment 8 bases; nucleotides outside the gene matches: 3. The CDR3 DNA reads as TGCAGCGCTGGGAGGGGTACGCAGTATTTT. This translates into CSAGRGTQYF.

This chain links TRBV13 with TRBJ2-7, with D possibly being TRBD1 (6 bases). The CDR3 covers 15 residues. The germline gives CDR1 PRHDT, CDR2 FYEKMQ (reference sequence). V was clipped by 6 bases and J by 0 bases, with 15 bases between them. CDR3 residues: CASSLRTDYSYEQYF. As DNA, the CDR3 is TGTGCCAGCAGTTTGAGGACAGACTACTCCTACGAGCAGTACTTC. Using reference TRBV13 and TRBJ2-7 for the parts outside the CDR3, the full variable domain is AAGVIQSPRHLIKEKRETATLKCYPIPRHDTVYWYQQGPGQDPQFLISFYEKMQSDKGSIPDRFSAQQFSDYHSELNMSSLELGDSALYFCASSLRTDYSYEQYFGPGTRLTVT.

The genes are TRBV7-7 and TRBJ2-1, with 10 nucleotides matching TRBD2. The CDR3 spans 18 residues. The V segment lost 0 bases and the J segment 0 bases; nucleotides outside the gene matches: 5. Germline CDR1 and CDR2: SSHAT and FNYEAQ (reference sequence). The CDR3 nucleotides are TGTGCCAGCAGCTTAGCGCCTAGCGGGGGTGGCTCCTACAATGAGCAGTTCTTC. Its protein product is CASSLAPSGGGSYNEQFF.

This chain joins TRBV29-1 and TRBJ2-7; TRBD2 might be the D (6 bases). V shed 7 bases and J shed 4 bases, with 14 bases lying between them. This CDR3 is built from 12 residues. The V gene's germline CDR1 is SQVTM and CDR2 ANQGSEA. The CDR3 loop is CSANRGSYEQYF. DNA for the CDR3: TGCAGCGCGAACCGGGGGAGTTACGAGCAGTACTTC.

The chain is built from TRBV15 and TRBJ2-7; 8 bases are a match to TRBD2. The germline gives CDR1 LNHNV, CDR2 YYDKDF (reference sequence). This CDR3 is 16 amino acids long. Losses at the gene ends were 0 bases for V and 5 bases for J; bases not matched to a gene: 9. CDR3 sequence reads: CATSRDRGGGYDEQYF. The CDR3 coding sequence is TGTGCCACCAGCAGAGATCGGGGCGGGGGGTATGACGAGCAGTACTTC.

This sequence joins TRBV7-3 and TRBJ2-3, with TRBD2 matching 9 bases. The germline gives CDR1 SGHTA, CDR2 FQGTGA. The V and J ends lost 1 base and 12 bases, in that order; junction bases with no gene match: 11. The CDR3 loop spans 15 amino acids. The CDR3 DNA reads as TGTGCCAGCAGCTTAAATAAGTGGGGGACTAGCCGCCAGTATTTT. It specifies CASSLNKWGTSRQYF.

This clone was seen once. The chain recombines TRBV7-2 with TRBJ2-5, with D possibly TRBD2 on 7 matching bases. Germline V gene lookup returns CDR1 SGHTA and CDR2 FQGNSA. This CDR3 spans 15 amino acids. Trimming cost V 5 bases and J 7 bases, with 20 bases left between them. This chain's CDR3 is CASSQWTGGGGTQYF. The DNA for the CDR3 is TGTGCCAGCAGCCAGTGGACGGGGGGCGGCGGGACCCAGTACTTC.

V and J are TRBV19 and TRBJ1-5, with D perhaps TRBD1 (5 bases). Germline CDR1 reads LNHDA; CDR2 reads SQIVND (reference sequence). Trimming removed 7 bases at V and 5 bases at J, with 9 bases between. The CDR3 extends over 12 amino acids. The CDR3 DNA reads TGTGCCAGTAAATCCAGGGATCAGCCCCAGCATTTT. Its protein is CASKSRDQPQHF.

CDR3 in DNA: TGCAGTGCTCCACAGGGGGCTTACTACACCTTC. Protein: CSAPQGAYYTF. The V and J genes are TRBV20-1 and TRBJ1-2; 9 positions match TRBD1. This CDR3 comprises 11 residues. V dropped 5 bases and J dropped 10; count of bases not matched to a gene: 5. The germline CDR1 and CDR2 sequences are DFQATT and SNEGSKA (reference sequence).

This chain joins TRBV10-3 and TRBJ1-3, with TRBD1 as a possible D gene (6 bases). Germline V CDR1 and CDR2: ENHRY, SYGVKD. CDR3 length: 15 amino acids. Trimming shortened V by 3 bases and J by 0 bases, and 9 bases separated the two germline ends. In DNA form, the CDR3 reads TGTGCCATCAGTGAATCAGGGGTCTCTGGAAACACCATATATTTT. It translates to CAISESGVSGNTIYF.

This clone showed up just once. V and J are TRBV27 and TRBJ1-5; 10 positions agree with TRBD1. CDR3 length: 16 residues. The ends lost 4 bases at V and 2 bases at J; junction bases unmatched: 5. Per the germline V gene, CDR1 is MNHEY and CDR2 is SMNVEV (reference sequence). CDR3 nucleotides: TGTGCCAGCAGTTCCATTGGGACAGGGGGCAATCAGCCCCAGCATTTT. Amino acid sequence: CASSSIGTGGNQPQHF.

J is TRBJ2-3 and V is TRBV7-3; 7 positions match TRBD1. The CDR3 has 15 residues. Germline V gives CDR1 SGHTA, CDR2 FQGTGA. Trimming cost V 5 bases and J 3 bases; bases outside gene matches: 8. CDR3 residues: CASSPHDRATDTQYF. DNA of the CDR3: TGTGCCAGCAGCCCACACGACAGGGCGACAGATACGCAGTATTTT.

The chain carries TRBV5-5 and TRBJ2-1; no definite D call. The CDR3 sequence is 13 residues long. From germline, CDR1 is SGHKS and CDR2 YYEKEE (reference sequence). V lost 4 bases and J lost 13, with 18 bases in between. Here the CDR3 DNA reads TGTGCCAGCAGCCCCGAAAAAACCTTCAGACAGTTCTTC. Its protein is CASSPEKTFRQFF.

The chain joins TRBV5-1 to TRBJ1-2, with 8 nucleotides matching TRBD1. V lost 5 bases, J lost 0 bases, and 3 bases stayed unmatched. Germline CDR1 SGHRS, CDR2 YFSETQ. The CDR3 is 14 residues long. The CDR3 reads CASSSGGSNYGYTF. DNA of the CDR3: TGCGCCAGCAGTTCAGGGGGCTCTAACTATGGCTACACCTTC.

This clone showed up just once. This chain links TRBV9 with TRBJ2-5; D perhaps matches TRBD1 (6 bases). The germline V and J ends were trimmed by 2 bases and 4 bases, with 15 bases remaining between them. CDR3 length: 15 amino acids. The germline gives CDR1 SGDLS, CDR2 YYNGEE. The CDR3 DNA reads TGTGCCAGCAGCGTTGGCCAGGGGCAAGGAGAGACCCAGTACTTC. Translating it yields CASSVGQGQGETQYF.

The chain links TRBV18 to TRBJ1-2; maybe TRBD1 (5 bases). V was trimmed by 3 bases and J by 5 bases, leaving 7 bases between them. Germline V lookup: CDR1 KGHSH, CDR2 LQKENI. The CDR3 totals 12 residues. CDR3 residues: CASSPGGYGYTF. For the CDR3, the DNA is TGTGCCAGCTCACCGGGGGGTTATGGCTACACCTTC.

This clone was picked up a small number of times. The rearrangement joins TRBV2 to TRBJ2-7, with 7 bases lining up with TRBD2. The V gene end was trimmed by 6 bases and the J gene end by 3 bases; junction bases not matched to a gene: 11. Germline assignment: CDR1 SNHLY and CDR2 FYNNEI. The CDR3 length is 15 residues. The DNA of the CDR3 is TGTGCCAGCAGGGCTAGCGGACGACCCGACTACGAGCAGTACTTC. Its protein is CASRASGRPDYEQYF.

This clone has just one count. In DNA form, the CDR3 reads TGTGCCAGCAGGGTGACAGGGGGCACAGATACGCAGTATTTT. Its protein product is CASRVTGGTDTQYF. This chain uses TRBV7-2 with TRBJ2-3; 8 nucleotides match TRBD1. The germline CDR1 and CDR2 sequences are SGHTA and FQGNSA. J was trimmed by 1 base and V by 6 bases; bases with no gene match: 3. This CDR3 comprises 14 residues.

V gene TRBV6-5 combines with J gene TRBJ2-1; D may be TRBD2 (6 bases). From germline, CDR1 is MNHEY and CDR2 SVGAGI. The germline V and J ends were trimmed by 4 bases and 3 bases, with 10 bases remaining between them. The CDR3 spans 14 residues. The CDR3 DNA sequence: TGTGCCAGCAGTTTAGCGGATTTCTACAATGAGCAGTTCTTC. Amino acids: CASSLADFYNEQFF.